The rows below give T cell receptor beta chains drawn from one sample of a study of T cells in localized non-small cell lung cancer. TCRdb keeps only in-frame clones here, not all; method: immunoSEQ multiplex PCR. The sample includes a few thousand clones, more than 40% of them seen just once. The starting material was lung tumor tissue, obtained before any cancer treatment. The receptors here all came from a man between 40 and 75 years old with stage I lung adenocarcinoma. Each CDR3 is given with its conserved first and last residue. D genes are given only for firm matches. The listing skips clone size in some rows; elsewhere it reads once, few, many or a size class.

TRBV30	.	TRBJ1-2	.	TGTGCCTGGAGGACATCTCTTCACCTGAGGGATGGCTACACCTTC	CAWRTSLHLRDGYTF
TRBV6-7	.	TRBJ1-2	.	TGTGCCAGCAGTGTTGGGGTCTTCGGCTATGGCTACACCTTC	CASSVGVFGYGYTF
TRBV28	.	TRBJ2-7	TRBD2	TGTGCCAGCAGTTATCTAGCGGGAGGCTACGAGCAGTACTTC	CASSYLAGGYEQYF
TRBV11-3	.	TRBJ2-1	.	TGTGCCAGCGGTTTGCGGGGAGATGGGAATGAGCAGTTCTTC	CASGLRGDGNEQFF
TRBV18	.	TRBJ1-2	.	TGTGCCAGCTCACCACCATTGCAGGGCTCCTATGGCTACACCTTC	CASSPPLQGSYGYTF
TRBV4-1	.	TRBJ2-7	.	TGCGCCAGCAGCCAAGCGGCGGCAGGGCGGAACGAGCAGTACTTC	CASSQAAAGRNEQYF
TRBV11-1	.	TRBJ1-3	.	TGTGCCAGCAGCGGACGGGACTTATTCTCTGGAAACACCATATATTTT	CASSGRDLFSGNTIYF
TRBV28	.	TRBJ2-5	.	TGTGCCAGCAGTTTGTCGGGGGGCGAGACCCAGTACTTC	CASSLSGGETQYF
TRBV11-3	many	TRBJ1-2	TRBD1	TGTGCCAGCAGCGAGGGACAGGGCGATTATGGCTACACCTTC	CASSEGQGDYGYTF
TRBV6-9	.	TRBJ2-7	TRBD2	TGTGCCAGCAGTTACAGGACTAGCGGGAGCTCCTACGAGCAGTACTTC	CASSYRTSGSSYEQYF
TRBV18	.	TRBJ2-5	.	TGTGCCAGCTCACCATCGGGGGAGACCCAGTACTTC	CASSPSGETQYF
TRBV18	.	TRBJ1-4	.	TGTGCCAGCTCACCCCGGACTGTCGGTAATGAAAAACTGTTTTTT	CASSPRTVGNEKLFF
TRBV11-3	.	TRBJ1-1	.	TGTGCCAGCAGCTTAGACAGGGGGAACACTGAAGCTTTCTTT	CASSLDRGNTEAFF
TRBV7-1	.	TRBJ1-3	TRBD1	TGTGCCAGCAGCTTACAGGGGCCAGGCGGTGGAAACACCATATATTTT	CASSLQGPGGGNTIYF
TRBV10-2	.	TRBJ2-1	.	TGCGCCAGCAGTGAGGACAGGTGGAGTGAGCAGTTCTTC	CASSEDRWSEQFF
TRBV25-1	.	TRBJ1-2	.	TGTGCCAGCAGGGGACAAGAAAATTATGGCTACACCTTC	CASRGQENYGYTF
TRBV19	.	TRBJ1-5	.	TGTGCCAGTAAATTTGGGGCTCAGCCCCAGCATTTT	CASKFGAQPQHF
TRBV18	.	TRBJ1-2	.	TGTGCCAGCTCACCAACCGGCTCTAACTATGGCTACACCTTC	CASSPTGSNYGYTF
TRBV28	.	TRBJ2-7	TRBD2	TGTGCCAGCAGGTTAGCGGGTCTGACCTACGAGCAGTACTTC	CASRLAGLTYEQYF
TRBV19	.	TRBJ1-5	TRBD1	TGTGCCAGTAGTATGTCAGGGGGTTATCAGCCCCAGCATTTT	CASSMSGGYQPQHF
TRBV6-8	.	TRBJ1-1	TRBD1	TGTGCCAGCAGGGATGACAGGGAAGGCGCTGAAGCTTTCTTT	CASRDDREGAEAFF
TRBV6-8	.	TRBJ2-5	.	TGTGCCAGCAGTACCACTGTTTCCAGGCGGGAGACCCAGTACTTC	CASSTTVSRRETQYF
TRBV5-1	.	TRBJ1-1	.	TGCGCCAGCAGCCCAGGACAGAGAAACTACTTAGTGAACACTGAAGCTTTCTTT	CASSPGQRNYLVNTEAFF
TRBV29-1	.	TRBJ2-4	.	TGCAGCGTTAATACGGTTAATGACATTCAGTACTTC	CSVNTVNDIQYF
TRBV18	.	TRBJ2-3	.	TGTGCCAGCTCCCTGCAAGGGGCGGAGGATACGCAGTATTTT	CASSLQGAEDTQYF
TRBV28	.	TRBJ2-2	.	TGTGCCAGCAGGGTCAAGAACACCGGGGAGCTGTTTTTT	CASRVKNTGELFF
TRBV19	few	TRBJ1-1	.	TGTGCCAGCCTACGCAAAGGGGGGGACACTGAAGCTTTCTTT	CASLRKGGDTEAFF
TRBV9	.	TRBJ2-2	.	TGTGCCAGCAGCTTTGGCAGGGTTCAGGCCGGGGAGCTGTTTTTT	CASSFGRVQAGELFF
TRBV18	.	TRBJ2-1	.	TGTGCCAGCTCACCGGGGATGGACAATGAGCAGTTCTTC	CASSPGMDNEQFF
TRBV11-3	.	TRBJ1-3	.	TGTGCCAGCAGCCCGGACAGCTCTGGAAACACCATATATTTT	CASSPDSSGNTIYF
TRBV5-1	once	TRBJ1-2	.	TGCGCCAGCAGCTTGGGGGGTTTGGGCTATGGCTACACCTTC	CASSLGGLGYGYTF
TRBV6-8	.	TRBJ1-5	.	TGTGCCAGTGATAGGGGGACGACCTTCAATCAGCCCCAGCATTTT	CASDRGTTFNQPQHF
TRBV11-3	.	TRBJ2-5	TRBD2	TGTGCCAGCAGCTTGGGGGGGTGGCAAGAGACCCAGTACTTC	CASSLGGWQETQYF
TRBV6-7	.	TRBJ2-7	.	TGTGCCAGCAGTTACACCTTCTCCTACGAGCAGTACTTC	CASSYTFSYEQYF
TRBV19	.	TRBJ1-5	.	TGTGCCAGTGGCGTTGGGGGTTCCCAGCCCCAGCATTTT	CASGVGGSQPQHF
TRBV11-3	.	TRBJ2-1	.	TGTGCCAGCAGCTTAGTAGCTGGTTCCTCCTACAATGAGCAGTTCTTC	CASSLVAGSSYNEQFF
TRBV14	few	TRBJ1-6	.	TGTGCCAGCAGCCAAGATCGTGTGGGGGTAAGATCACCCCTCCACTTT	CASSQDRVGVRSPLHF
TRBV11-3	medium-sized	TRBJ2-1	.	TGTGCCAGCAGCGATGCTGTGGGATACAATGAGCAGTTCTTC	CASSDAVGYNEQFF
TRBV29-1	.	TRBJ2-3	.	TGCAGCGTTGTAGGAAGAAAGGGCACAGATACGCAGTATTTT	CSVVGRKGTDTQYF
TRBV6-8	.	TRBJ2-1	.	TGTGCCAGCAGTTACGTAGCCTCCTACAATGAGCAGTTCTTC	CASSYVASYNEQFF
TRBV14	large	TRBJ1-1	TRBD1	TGTGCCAGCAGCCAGCGGACAGGGTGGAACACTGAAGCTTTCTTT	CASSQRTGWNTEAFF
TRBV18	.	TRBJ1-4	.	TGTGCCAGCTCACCACCGAGCAGGGGTCGAGGGGAAAAACTGTTTTTT	CASSPPSRGRGEKLFF
TRBV6-8	.	TRBJ2-7	TRBD1	TGTGCCACCAAGGACAGGGGAGGCTACGAGCAGTACTTC	CATKDRGGYEQYF
TRBV28	.	TRBJ1-1	TRBD1	TGTGCCAGCAGCAAAGCGACAGGGGCCGGCACTGAAGCTTTCTTT	CASSKATGAGTEAFF
TRBV28	few	TRBJ2-7	.	TGTGCCAGCACCATCGGACAGTCCTACGAGCAGTACTTC	CASTIGQSYEQYF
TRBV6-8	few	TRBJ2-3	.	TGTGCCAGCAGCCTAATGACCAGGAGGACCTTTAGCACAGATACGCAGTATTTT	CASSLMTRRTFSTDTQYF
TRBV30	.	TRBJ2-1	.	TGTGCCTGGAGTTTAAACTCCTACAATGAGCAGTTCTTC	CAWSLNSYNEQFF
TRBV6-8	.	TRBJ2-2	.	TGTGCCAGCCGATTTCTCACCGGGGAGCTGTTTTTT	CASRFLTGELFF
TRBV12-5	.	TRBJ2-1	TRBD2	TGTGCTAGTGGCCGCTTCGGGGGGACTAGCGTTTTCACCTACAATGAGCAGTTCTTC	CASGRFGGTSVFTYNEQFF